This record covers a single T cell receptor beta chain. The record originates from a study of blood T cell repertoires in COVID-19. In the study overall: Acute and convalescent COVID-19 samples came from the United States, Italy and Spain.

As originally analysed: Cell counts per sample came from amplifying reference gene primers. Libraries were prepared by immunoSEQ multiplex PCR; TCRdb keeps only in-frame clonotypes and omits some of them. V, J and clone size reflect that table, while D and trimming were determined from the DNA. This sample has 200,000 or so clones, with around 84% found just once. This CDR3 region has 14 residues. Germline V gene sequence: CDR1 LNHDA, CDR2 SQIVND (reference sequence). Trimming stripped 8 bases from V and 0 bases from J, with 12 bases between. The rearrangement joins TRBV19 to TRBJ2-3, with D maybe TRBD1 (5 bases). The TCR was taken from a human donor in a cohort sampled during active COVID-19. Sequenced material: peripheral blood. For the CDR3, the DNA is TGTGCCAGTGGAAGGGGAATGAGCACAGATACGCAGTATTTT. Translating it yields CASGRGMSTDTQYF.